The clone carrying this T cell receptor (beta chain) occurred a few times. These data come from a study of T cells in Graves' hyperthyroidism and ophthalmopathy. The J segment lost 7 bases and the V segment lost 1 base, leaving 19 bases of the junction unmatched. The CDR3 sequence is 17 residues long. Germline assignment: CDR1 GTSNPN and CDR2 SVGIG (reference sequence). Amplification targeted TCR beta CDR3 regions from RNA transcripts. HTBI primers were employed in a first-round RT-PCR of the TCR CDR3. TCRdb analysed the multiplex PCR reads with MiXCR anew, one entry per CDR3 protein. The sample shows more than 350,000 distinct CDR3 sequences, just under 15% of them seen only once.

The sequenced material came from blood. V usage is TRBV30 and J usage is TRBJ2-7; TRBD1 matches at 7 bases. The origin of this receptor is a woman under 40 with Graves' hyperthyroidism. CDR3 DNA: TGTGCCTGGAGTGATCCCGCATTGACAGGGAGCATCTATGAGCAGTACTTC. It specifies CAWSDPALTGSIYEQYF.